Presented here are 29 T cell receptor beta chains from one specimen sequenced in a study of early T cells in non-severe SARS-CoV-2 infection. TCRdb re-derived calls from the 5' RACE reads in MiXCR, one entry per CDR3 protein. The data contain more than 50,000 distinct CDR3 sequences, around 5.6% of them singletons. Sample: whole blood. The receptors were gathered from an adult who was a healthcare worker with PCR-confirmed SARS-CoV-2 infection or an uninfected control (not recorded which).

This clonotype appeared a few times. The J gene is TRBJ1-1, the V gene TRBV7-2; D gene uncertain. V shed 4 bases and J shed 7 bases, with 10 bases lying between them. Per the germline V gene, CDR1 is SGHTA and CDR2 is FQGNSA. The CDR3 runs to 12 residues. CDR3 amino acids: CASSSTALEAFF. For the CDR3, the DNA is TGTGCCAGCAGCTCCACAGCGCTTGAAGCTTTCTTT.

This clonotype was seen repeatedly, ten times or more. J is TRBJ2-7 and V is TRBV12-5; possible D gene TRBD2, 6 bases. V shed 2 bases and J shed 6 bases, with 14 bases lying between them. CDR3 length: 14 amino acids. The V gene's germline CDR1 is LGHNT and CDR2 FRNRAP. This chain's CDR3 is CASGLRLGGGEQYF. As DNA, the CDR3 is TGTGCTAGTGGTTTGAGATTGGGAGGCGGCGAGCAGTACTTC.

In its sample, this clonotype was seen a few times. The V call is TRBV13, the J call TRBJ2-3, with D perhaps matching TRBD1 (5 bases). This CDR3 is 13 amino acids long. Trimming took 0 bases from V and 6 from J, leaving 7 bases between them. CDR1 and CDR2 (germline): PRHDT, FYEKMQ (reference sequence). CDR3 in amino acids: CASSLGGRDTQYF. CDR3 coding DNA: TGTGCCAGCAGCTTAGGGGGGCGGGATACGCAGTATTTT.

This clonotype was detected only a few times. The rearrangement uses TRBV27 and TRBJ2-7, with TRBD1 matching over 8 bases. Germline CDR1 and CDR2: MNHEY and SMNVEV (reference sequence). The J segment lost 6 bases and the V segment lost 5 bases, leaving 12 bases of the junction unmatched. CDR3 length: 15 residues. As DNA, the CDR3 is TGTGCCAGCAGTGACCCCGGACAGGGATCCGGCGAGCAGTACTTC. Its translation: CASSDPGQGSGEQYF.

This clonotype was seen a few times. The V gene is TRBV5-1, the J gene TRBJ1-2; no clear D gene. In germline, CDR1 is SGHRS, CDR2 YFSETQ. CDR3 length: 14 amino acids. V lost 6 bases and J lost 6, with 18 bases in between. For the CDR3, the DNA is TGCGCCAGCACCCAAGAAGGGAGGTGGGATGGCTACACCTTC. This translates into CASTQEGRWDGYTF.

This clonotype has a count of ten or more. V and J are TRBV10-2 and TRBJ2-3, with D hard to call. The CDR3 is 13 amino acids. V was cut by 8 bases and J by 2 bases, with 11 bases left in between. CDR1 WSHSY and CDR2 SAAADI come from the germline V gene. This chain's CDR3 is CASLPDFTDTQYF. CDR3 bases: TGCGCCAGCCTACCCGACTTCACAGATACGCAGTATTTT.

Many counts were recorded for this clonotype. The chain joins TRBV7-9 to TRBJ1-1, with 9 bases fitting TRBD1. Germline CDR1 is SEHNR and CDR2 is FQNEAQ (reference sequence). J gave up 7 bases and V 8 bases, and 11 bases lay outside the gene matches. This CDR3 has 14 amino acids. The CDR3 region is CASSRYRGRDEAFF. Written as DNA, the CDR3 is TGTGCCAGCTCCAGGTACAGGGGGCGGGATGAAGCTTTCTTT.

In its sample, this clonotype was seen many times. The junction shows a germline mismatch at one end, possibly a read error. The rearrangement uses TRBV5-4 and TRBJ1-1, with D maybe TRBD1 (6 bases). This CDR3 is 12 amino acids long. The V gene's germline CDR1 is SGHNT and CDR2 YYREEE (reference sequence). The CDR3 is CASSLGGSGAFF. The CDR3 DNA is TGTGCCAGCAGTCTGGGAGGGTCGGGGGCATTTTTT.

This clonotype was detected only a few times. The DNA of the CDR3 is TGTGCCAGCAGCCGCCTTGAGAACCGTATGAACACTGAAGCTTTCTTT. This codes for CASSRLENRMNTEAFF. The chain employs TRBV7-9 and TRBJ1-1; D ambiguous. Germline values: CDR1 SEHNR, CDR2 FQNEAQ (reference sequence). CDR3 size: 16 residues. The V end lost 5 bases, the J end lost 0 bases, and 16 bases lay between the germline ends.

There are many counts of this clonotype. This chain joins TRBV18 and TRBJ1-2; 8 bases line up with TRBD1. J lost 4 bases, V lost 0 bases, and 13 bases had no gene match. Germline CDR1 and CDR2: KGHSH and LQKENI. This CDR3 is built from 18 residues. Here the CDR3 reads CASSPPDRERGRGYGYTF. As DNA, the CDR3 is TGTGCCAGCTCACCACCGGACAGGGAGAGAGGTCGTGGCTATGGCTACACCTTC.

This clonotype was counted ten times or more. The chain has TRBV2 and TRBJ2-1; D is ambiguous. The ends were cut back, 6 bases at V and 8 bases at J, with 14 bases in the middle. The CDR3 loop spans 13 amino acids. The V gene's germline CDR1 is SNHLY and CDR2 FYNNEI. This CDR3 reads CASRALAMHEQFF. CDR3 sequence (DNA): TGTGCCAGCAGAGCTCTCGCGATGCATGAGCAGTTCTTC. Drawing the rest from reference TRBV2 and TRBJ2-1, the complete variable domain is EPEVTQTPSHQVTQMGQEVILRCVPISNHLYFYWYRQILGQKVEFLVSFYNNEISEKSEIFDDQFSVERPDGSNFTLKIRSTKLEDSAMYFCASRALAMHEQFFGPGTRLTVL.

This clonotype was recorded at least ten times. This sequence joins TRBV29-1 and TRBJ1-2, with 10 bases lining up with TRBD1. V trimming: 6 bases; J trimming: 2 bases; junction bases outside the gene matches: 3. This CDR3 spans 13 amino acids. The germline gives CDR1 SQVTM, CDR2 ANQGSEA. CDR3 loop: CSVGGQGNYGYTF. In DNA form, the CDR3 reads TGCAGCGTCGGGGGACAGGGGAACTATGGCTACACCTTC.

Comment on this clonotype: This could be a read error, since a much larger clone is one nucleotide away. The chain carries TRBV2 and TRBJ2-4, with 7 positions matching TRBD1. In germline, CDR1 is SNHLY, CDR2 FYNNEI. The CDR3 sequence is 15 residues long. The CDR3 DNA follows: TGTGCCAGCAGTGAAGAAGGGACAGTAAAAAACATGCAGTACTTC. This codes for CASSEEGTVKNMQYF.

This chain links TRBV12-5 with TRBJ1-5, with a tentative D call TRBD1 (6 bases). Germline assignment: CDR1 LGHNT and CDR2 FRNRAP. The V end lost 3 bases, the J end lost 2 bases, and 20 bases lay between the germline ends. The length of the CDR3 is 18 residues. The CDR3 spells CASGLVGTGFFGNQPQHF. For the CDR3, the DNA is TGTGCTAGTGGTTTAGTGGGTACAGGGTTTTTTGGCAATCAGCCCCAGCATTTT.

Comment on this clonotype: It may be a read error: a sequence one base away is much more abundant. The CDR3 DNA is TGTGCCAGCAGTTACGTCAGGACCTGTGGCTACACCTTC. Encoded protein: CASSYVRTCGYTF. The chain combines TRBV6-2 or TRBV6-3 with TRBJ1-2; no clear D gene. This CDR3 has 13 residues. Germline CDR1 is MNHEY and CDR2 is SVGEGT. V lost 2 bases to trimming and J lost 7 bases, with 11 bases between them.

This clonotype was detected a few times. The chain employs TRBV7-9 and TRBJ1-2; 9 positions match TRBD1. This CDR3 contains 15 residues. Germline V gene sequence: CDR1 SEHNR, CDR2 FQNEAQ (reference sequence). The junction had 9 bases not matched to a gene; V was cut back by 2 bases and J by 8 bases. CDR3: CASSLRLGQGAGYTF. The CDR3 DNA follows: TGTGCCAGCAGCTTACGGTTGGGACAGGGTGCCGGCTACACCTTC.

This clonotype was observed a few times. This rearrangement joins TRBV3-1 to TRBJ2-6; tentative D call: TRBD1 (6 bases). Germline CDR1 and CDR2: LGHDT and YNNKEL (reference sequence). Trimming took off 1 base at V and 0 bases at J, with 7 bases between the two ends. CDR3 length: 16 amino acids. The CDR3 DNA reads as TGTGCCAGCAGCCAAGGGACAGCCTCTGGGGCCAACGTCCTGACTTTC. Its translation: CASSQGTASGANVLTF.

This clonotype was seen at least ten times. The rearrangement joins TRBV19 to TRBJ2-2; no definite D call. The CDR3 is 17 residues long. The germline V gene encodes CDR1 LNHDA and CDR2 SQIVND (reference sequence). The V end was cut by 0 bases, the J end by 1 base, with 12 bases between. CDR3 sequence (DNA): TGTGCCAGTAGTATAGAGGGGTGGACGCTGAACACCGGGGAGCTGTTTTTT. Translated, it gives CASSIEGWTLNTGELFF.

This clonotype was observed many times. The V call is TRBV4-2, the J call TRBJ2-7, with TRBD1 matching over 7 bases. V trimming: 1 base; J trimming: 2 bases; junction bases outside the gene matches: 2. CDR1 and CDR2 (germline): LGHNA, YNFKEQ. The CDR3 sequence is 14 residues long. Written as DNA, the CDR3 is TGTGCCAGCAGCCAAGGGGGACAGACCTACGAGCAGTACTTC. Residues: CASSQGGQTYEQYF.

The chain uses TRBV12-3 or TRBV12-4 and TRBJ1-5, with D possibly being TRBD1 (6 bases). CDR3 length: 13 amino acids. The ends were cut back, 5 bases at V and 4 bases at J, with 9 bases in the middle. The CDR3 protein is CASSGTLNQPQHF. The CDR3 DNA reads TGTGCCAGCAGTGGGACATTAAATCAGCCCCAGCATTTT.

There are many counts of this clonotype. This sequence joins TRBV27 and TRBJ2-1, with TRBD2 matching 9 bases. The CDR3 is 15 residues long. Germline CDR1 is MNHEY and CDR2 is SMNVEV (reference sequence). The junction had 8 bases not matched to a gene; V was cut back by 2 bases and J by 9 bases. This CDR3 reads CASSLMVAGDLEQFF. DNA for the CDR3: TGTGCCAGCAGTTTAATGGTAGCGGGGGATCTTGAGCAGTTCTTC.

At least ten counts were recorded for this clonotype. The chain combines TRBV15 with TRBJ2-7; 10 nucleotides align to TRBD1. CDR1 is LNHNV and CDR2 is YYDKDF in the germline V gene (reference sequence). The J segment lost 7 bases and the V segment lost 3 bases, leaving 9 bases of the junction unmatched. The CDR3 is 15 residues long. The DNA for the CDR3 is TGTGCCACCAGCAGTTCATGGACAGGGGGTAGGGAGCAGTACTTC. This gives the protein CATSSSWTGGREQYF.

There are many counts of this clonotype. The chain uses TRBV4-2 and TRBJ2-7; no clear D. Trimming removed 0 bases from V and 6 bases from J, with 12 bases in between. This CDR3 is 14 amino acids long. Per germline, CDR1 LGHNA and CDR2 YNFKEQ. The CDR3 nucleotides read TGTGCCAGCAGCCAAGATCTTGACGCTCTCGAGCAGTACTTC. It specifies CASSQDLDALEQYF.

This clonotype was seen at least ten times. This chain connects TRBV10-2 to TRBJ2-5; D is undetermined. The germline CDR1 and CDR2 sequences are WSHSY and SAAADI. V lost 7 bases, J lost 2 bases, and 5 bases lay in between. The CDR3 extends over 11 amino acids. The CDR3 DNA reads TGCGCCAGCATGGGACAAGAGACCCAGTACTTC. This encodes CASMGQETQYF.

The rearrangement uses TRBV5-1 and TRBJ1-2; D gene ambiguous. The V end lost 0 bases, the J end lost 1 base, and 7 bases lay between the germline ends. Germline-derived CDR1 and CDR2 are SGHRS and YFSETQ. The CDR3 extends over 14 amino acids. Written as DNA, the CDR3 is TGCGCCAGCAGCTTGGAGAGGTATAACTATGGCTACACCTTC. It yields the protein CASSLERYNYGYTF.

This clonotype was counted between two and nine times. The chain links TRBV20-1 to TRBJ2-3; 16 nucleotides line up with TRBD2. The CDR3 has 16 amino acids. CDR1 DFQATT and CDR2 SNEGSKA come from the germline V gene (reference sequence). The V and J ends lost 0 bases and 6 bases, in that order; junction bases with no gene match: 3. The CDR3 sequence: CSARDGTSGRADTQYF. The CDR3 region has the DNA TGCAGTGCTAGAGACGGGACTAGCGGGAGGGCGGATACGCAGTATTTT.

At least ten counts were recorded for this clonotype. Here the CDR3 DNA reads TGTGCCAGCGGGGACAGACAGTATGGCTACACCTTC. Residues: CASGDRQYGYTF. This chain links TRBV2 with TRBJ1-2; 7 positions agree with TRBD1. The CDR3 spans 12 residues. The V gene end was trimmed by 8 bases and the J gene end by 5 bases; junction bases not matched to a gene: 5. Looked up from germline, CDR1 is SNHLY and CDR2 is FYNNEI. Full variable domain (rest looked up from reference TRBV2 and TRBJ1-2): EPEVTQTPSHQVTQMGQEVILRCVPISNHLYFYWYRQILGQKVEFLVSFYNNEISEKSEIFDDQFSVERPDGSNFTLKIRSTKLEDSAMYFCASGDRQYGYTFGSGTRLTVV.

At least ten counts were recorded for this clonotype. This chain connects TRBV5-1 to TRBJ2-7; 12 nucleotides align to TRBD2. With V trimmed by 4 bases and J by 2 bases, 4 bases remained unmatched. The germline gives CDR1 SGHRS, CDR2 YFSETQ. The CDR3 is 15 amino acids. CDR3 residues: CASSQGLAGTYEQYF. For the CDR3, the DNA is TGCGCCAGCAGCCAAGGACTAGCGGGGACCTACGAGCAGTACTTC. Combining the CDR3 with reference TRBV5-1 and TRBJ2-7 gives the whole variable domain KAGVTQTPRYLIKTRGQQVTLSCSPISGHRSVSWYQQTPGQGLQFLFEYFSETQRNKGNFPGRFSGRQFSNSRSEMNVSTLELGDSALYLCASSQGLAGTYEQYFGPGTRLTVT.

The rearrangement links TRBV6-1 to TRBJ1-6; D is uncertain. The CDR3 extends over 14 amino acids. Trimming took off 10 bases at V and 0 bases at J, with 10 bases between the two ends. From germline, CDR1 is MNHNS and CDR2 SASEGT. The CDR3 region has the DNA TGTGCCACCTGGGGAAGCTCCTATAATTCACCCCTCCACTTT. Residues: CATWGSSYNSPLHF.